This T cell receptor (beta chain) was obtained from a study of tumor and adjacent non-tumor tissue in lung cancer. Study context: Patients comprised about a dozen adenocarcinoma, 2 squamous cell carcinoma and 1 small cell lung cancer. On average, productive TCRbeta reads reached about 4.17 million per sample. Stage I to III disease affected 10 men and 4 or 5 women aged about 31 to 80. Study outcomes and limitations: Normal lung showed higher cumulative top 100 clone frequency than tumor.

Three rounds of nested PCR, following a modified ARM-PCR protocol, produced the TCRbeta library. TCRdb reanalysed the multiplex PCR reads using MiXCR and keeps one entry per CDR3 protein. The sample yields around 200,000 distinct CDR3 sequences, around 71% seen once. The CDR3 contains 14 residues. Germline values: CDR1 DFQATT, CDR2 SNEGSKA (reference sequence). In the case of this clonotype: The antigen remains unidentified. Compared with germline, one end of the junction differs, possibly owing to a read error.

RNA was extracted from bulk tissue without any cell sorting. The J gene is TRBJ1-2, the V gene TRBV20-1; D uncertain. The clonotype was recovered from a man aged 55 to 69 with non-small cell lung cancer. The specimen was lung tumor tissue. Written as DNA, the CDR3 is TGCAGTGCTAGAGATCGGCCGCAAAACTATGTCTACACCTTC. Translating it yields CSARDRPQNYVYTF.